This T cell receptor beta chain emerged from a study of T cell repertoires in cytomegalovirus infection. Study in general: As its CMV epitopes, the study selected recently identified HLA-C-restricted and well-studied HLA-B-restricted targets. Indications came from public TCR beta signatures; they pointed to CMV infection and to a matching HLA type.

TCRdb recomputed calls from the reads with MiXCR, one row per CDR3 protein. The profile shows approximately 340,000 distinct CDR3 sequences, about 28% of them singletons. This clonotype was observed a handful of times. As yet, its antigen is unknown. The CDR3 is made up of 15 amino acids. V was clipped by 2 bases and J by 0 bases, with 10 bases between them. The germline CDR1 and CDR2 sequences are MNHEY and SVGAGI. Study-wide findings and caveats: Identification of carriers of CMV plus the relevant HLA was achieved through cumulative public TCR beta family frequency. HLA-C-restricted TCR beta clonotypes specific for CMV led the ex vivo response.

The sequencing used cultured PBMCs, collected from culture after CMV antigen stimulation. The TCR sequence derives from a human donor in good health (CMV status not recorded). Some clones in this sample may be carry-over from other donors' samples. The rearrangement uses TRBV6-5 and TRBJ1-1, with TRBD1 as a possible D gene (5 bases). CDR3 DNA sequence: TGTGCCAGCAGTTACGGGGTGGGGGTGAACACTGAAGCTTTCTTT. It translates to CASSYGVGVNTEAFF.